This T cell receptor (beta chain) comes out of a study of T cell changes during pregnancy in multiple sclerosis. This CDR3 spans 16 amino acids. V was pared by 2 bases and J by 3 bases, with 17 bases between. Germline V gives CDR1 MNHNS, CDR2 SASEGT. Using immunoSEQ multiplex PCR, the repertoire was profiled, and TCRdb retains in-frame clones only, with some absent. This sample carries some 80,000 clones, just over 90% of them seen once, and the ten largest clones take approximately 1.4%. The chain recombines TRBV6-1 with TRBJ2-7; D gene unclear. This TCR came from a female donor with multiple sclerosis, enrolled in a pregnancy study. Sequenced here: peripheral blood, sampled before pregnancy. CDR3 nucleotide sequence: TGTGCCAGCAGTGAATCCAACAGCCCCTTCTACTACGAGCAGTACTTC. Encoded protein: CASSESNSPFYYEQYF.